Sequencing of this T cell receptor beta chain was carried out in a study of CD8 T cells in ankylosing spondylitis. Making use of molecular barcodes, quantitative 5'-RACE generated TCR beta libraries. TCRdb called the 5' RACE reads again in MiXCR, with one record for every CDR3 protein. The sample contains some 840,000 distinct CDR3 sequences, over 9.5% of which appear only once. Study-wide points: The study identified a TCR beta motif of about eight highly homologous variants that appeared characteristic of ankylosing spondylitis blood. Clones tied to disease were said to be significantly enriched in matched ankylosing spondylitis synovial fluid. Peripheral blood held disease-linked clones only at relatively low frequency, and these were CD8+.

Comment on this clonotype: Its antigen is unknown.

This TCR was sampled from a male donor with ankylosing spondylitis. The sequencing sample was made of blood, either unsorted or a sorted T cell fraction (not recorded which).

CDR3 sequence (DNA): TGCGCCAGCAGCACGGGCAGGGGTTTCAGCACTGAAGCTTTCTTT. Its translation: CASSTGRGFSTEAFF. This chain uses TRBV5-1 with TRBJ1-1, with D perhaps matching TRBD1 (6 bases). Germline-derived CDR1 and CDR2 are SGHRS and YFSETQ. The ends were cut back, 4 bases at V and 4 bases at J, with 17 bases in the middle. This CDR3 region has 15 residues.